These 26 T cell receptor beta chains were all obtained from the same sample, sequenced in a study of CD8 T cells in ankylosing spondylitis. Using its own MiXCR run on the 5' RACE reads, TCRdb lists one record per CDR3 protein. The data show around 180,000 distinct CDR3 sequences, 18% seen once. The sequencing sample was made of blood, either unsorted or a sorted T cell fraction (not recorded which). The receptor source for this set is a male donor between 5 and 35 years old with ankylosing spondylitis or in good health (not recorded which).

This clonotype was detected ten times or more. The chain combines TRBV12-3 or TRBV12-4 with TRBJ2-1; D assignment may be TRBD1 or TRBD2 (6 bases each). This CDR3 is 14 amino acids long. Trimming took 6 bases from V and 6 from J, leaving 15 bases between them. This CDR3 is CASSPGDSLNEQFF. CDR3 DNA sequence: TGTGCCAGCAGCCCAGGGGACTCCCTCAATGAGCAGTTCTTC.

At least ten counts were recorded for this clonotype. The chain combines TRBV20-1 with TRBJ2-5, with 10 positions matching TRBD2. After removal of 2 bases from V and 0 bases from J, the junction contained 3 bases not matched to a gene. Germline V gene sequence: CDR1 DFQATT, CDR2 SNEGSKA (reference sequence). The CDR3 length is 15 residues. The CDR3 nucleotides read TGCAGTGCTAGAAGGCTAGCGGGAGACCAAGAGACCCAGTACTTC. Residues: CSARRLAGDQETQYF.

This clonotype was observed many times. The chain has TRBV20-1 and TRBJ1-5; the match to TRBD1 covers 10 bases. The germline gives CDR1 DFQATT, CDR2 SNEGSKA (reference sequence). After removal of 6 bases from V and 5 bases from J, the junction contained 4 bases not matched to a gene. CDR3 length equals 13 residues. CDR3 in amino acids: CSAGTGVHQPQHF. In DNA form, the CDR3 reads TGCAGTGCCGGGACAGGGGTACATCAGCCCCAGCATTTT.

This clonotype has a count of ten or more. The chain links TRBV30 to TRBJ2-6; D possibly corresponds to TRBD2 (5 bases). V was cut by 8 bases and J by 0 bases, with 8 bases left in between. CDR3 length: 13 residues. Germline values: CDR1 GTSNPN, CDR2 SVGIG (reference sequence). CDR3 DNA: TGTGCCCGGGAAGGCTCTGGGGCCAACGTCCTGACTTTC. It encodes CAREGSGANVLTF.

At least ten counts were recorded for this clonotype. The chain is built from TRBV12-3 or TRBV12-4 and TRBJ2-3; D is unresolved. The length of the CDR3 is 11 residues. V was cut by 7 bases and J by 7 bases, with 9 bases left in between. The CDR3 sequence is CASTRGNTQYF. As DNA, the CDR3 is TGTGCCAGCACCCGCGGAAATACGCAGTATTTT.

This clonotype was found many times. The rearrangement joins TRBV5-1 to TRBJ2-1, with D possibly matching TRBD2 (6 bases). Germline values: CDR1 SGHRS, CDR2 YFSETQ. The CDR3 contains 15 residues. Trimming took off 2 bases at V and 2 bases at J, with 11 bases between the two ends. CDR3: CASSFRDSPYNEQFF. In DNA form, the CDR3 reads TGCGCCAGCAGCTTTCGGGACTCCCCCTACAATGAGCAGTTCTTC. Full variable domain (remainder filled in from reference TRBV5-1 and TRBJ2-1): KAGVTQTPRYLIKTRGQQVTLSCSPISGHRSVSWYQQTPGQGLQFLFEYFSETQRNKGNFPGRFSGRQFSNSRSEMNVSTLELGDSALYLCASSFRDSPYNEQFFGPGTRLTVL.

This clonotype has ten or more counts. The V call is TRBV6-5, the J call TRBJ1-5, with D unresolved. V lost 5 bases, J lost 5 bases, and 13 bases lay in between. CDR1 MNHEY and CDR2 SVGAGI come from the germline V gene. This CDR3 spans 14 amino acids. CDR3 amino acids: CASSEARNHQPQHF. CDR3 sequence (DNA): TGTGCCAGCAGTGAGGCCAGGAACCATCAGCCCCAGCATTTT.

This clonotype was counted many times. This chain uses TRBV20-1 with TRBJ2-7; 8 nucleotides match TRBD1. The ends lost 5 bases at V and 3 bases at J; junction bases unmatched: 6. CDR3 length: 13 residues. Per germline, CDR1 DFQATT and CDR2 SNEGSKA (reference sequence). CDR3 loop: CSARGQGSYEQYV. The CDR3 DNA reads as TGCAGTGCTCGTGGACAGGGTAGCTACGAGCAGTACGTC.

Ten or more counts support this clonotype. The V and J genes are TRBV5-1 and TRBJ2-5; TRBD2 might be the D (7 bases). The CDR3 contains 15 residues. Trimming shortened V by 2 bases and J by 4 bases, and 15 bases separated the two germline ends. Germline V gives CDR1 SGHRS, CDR2 YFSETQ. The CDR3 DNA reads TGCGCCAGCAGCTTATGGGGGGGCGAGGGAGAGACCCAGTACTTC. Encoded protein: CASSLWGGEGETQYF.

This clonotype was recorded many times. J is TRBJ2-1 and V is TRBV12-3 or TRBV12-4; 11 bases are shared with TRBD2. With 2 bases clipped from V and 7 bases from J, the junction kept 4 bases outside the gene matches. This CDR3 contains 15 residues. The CDR3 loop reads CASSLSASGRNEQFF. CDR3 nucleotide sequence: TGTGCCAGCAGTTTATCGGCTAGCGGGAGGAATGAGCAGTTCTTC.

The V and J genes are TRBV4-1 and TRBJ2-2, with D tentatively TRBD2 (6 bases). From germline, CDR1 is MGHRA and CDR2 YSYEKL. The CDR3 loop spans 15 amino acids. V was clipped by 6 bases and J by 0 bases, with 11 bases between them. The DNA for the CDR3 is TGCGCCAGCAGAGCGTCGGGGGCGAACACCGGGGAGCTGTTTTTT. Residues: CASRASGANTGELFF.

The sample holds many counts of this clonotype. In nucleotides, the CDR3 is TGCGCCAGCAGCTTGGCCTTGGTAGGGCCGAACACCGGGGAGCTGTTTTTT. This encodes CASSLALVGPNTGELFF. This sequence joins TRBV5-1 and TRBJ2-2; no definite D call. Trimming pared 0 bases from V and 0 bases from J, leaving 12 bases between. Per the germline V gene, CDR1 is SGHRS and CDR2 is YFSETQ. The CDR3 is 17 amino acids.

The V gene is TRBV6-6, the J gene TRBJ2-7; weak D call: TRBD2 (5 bases). CDR1 and CDR2 (germline): MNHNY, SVGAGI (reference sequence). The CDR3 covers 13 residues. V lost 2 bases and J lost 3, with 8 bases in between. The CDR3 DNA sequence: TGTGCCAGCAGTTACGGCGGGTTCTACGAGCAGTACTTC. It translates to CASSYGGFYEQYF.

This clonotype was seen ten or more times. The chain has TRBV6-2 or TRBV6-3 and TRBJ2-7, with a tentative D call TRBD2 (5 bases). The CDR3 consists of 12 residues. The V gene's germline CDR1 is MNHEY and CDR2 SVGEGT. Trimming removed 8 bases at V and 13 bases at J, with 21 bases between. In nucleotides, the CDR3 is TGTGCCAGCGGCCTTAACCTCGGGATCAACTACTTC. This translates into CASGLNLGINYF.

At least ten counts were recorded for this clonotype. The rearrangement uses TRBV12-3 or TRBV12-4 and TRBJ2-3; the D gene is possibly TRBD2 (5 bases). The CDR3 consists of 14 residues. Trimming took off 5 bases at V and 0 bases at J, with 9 bases between the two ends. CDR3 residues: CASSRWTSTDTQYF. The DNA of the CDR3 is TGTGCCAGCAGTCGTTGGACTAGCACAGATACGCAGTATTTT.

V is TRBV20-1 and J is TRBJ2-3; 8 nucleotides align to TRBD2. In germline, CDR1 is DFQATT, CDR2 SNEGSKA (reference sequence). The CDR3 extends over 11 amino acids. The junction had 7 bases not matched to a gene; V was cut back by 6 bases and J by 11 bases. The CDR3 protein is CSAPTSEKQYF. CDR3 coding DNA: TGCAGTGCCCCGACTAGCGAGAAGCAGTATTTT.

There are many counts of this clonotype. The chain recombines TRBV7-2 with TRBJ2-5; TRBD1 might be the D (5 bases). Germline V gene sequence: CDR1 SGHTA, CDR2 FQGNSA. The CDR3 runs to 13 residues. V lost 4 bases, J lost 2 bases, and 8 bases lay in between. CDR3 DNA sequence: TGTGCCAGCAGCTCCCCAGGGCAAGAGACCCAGTACTTC. This gives the protein CASSSPGQETQYF.

This clonotype was picked up many times. The V gene is TRBV14, the J gene TRBJ1-1; 7 positions match TRBD1. J lost 0 bases, V lost 0 bases, and 10 bases had no gene match. The germline V gene has CDR1 SGHDN and CDR2 FVKESK. CDR3 length equals 18 residues. Here the CDR3 DNA reads TGTGCCAGCAGCCAAGATTCCCCCCCGGACAGGCTGAACACTGAAGCTTTCTTT. Amino acid sequence: CASSQDSPPDRLNTEAFF.

This clonotype was seen many times. The gene calls are TRBV10-3 and TRBJ2-1; TRBD2 matches at 7 bases. With V trimmed by 4 bases and J by 5 bases, 14 bases remained unmatched. Germline V lookup: CDR1 ENHRY, CDR2 SYGVKD. CDR3 length: 17 amino acids. The CDR3 DNA follows: TGTGCCATCAGTGGGTTAACTAGCGACCGGGTTAACAATGAGCAGTTCTTC. As protein: CAISGLTSDRVNNEQFF.

This clonotype has at least ten counts. The chain joins TRBV7-8 to TRBJ2-5, with TRBD2 identical over 7 bases. The V and J ends lost 1 base and 5 bases, in that order; junction bases with no gene match: 4. The CDR3 spans 14 residues. Germline CDR1 SGHVS, CDR2 FQNEAQ. The DNA of the CDR3 is TGTGCCAGCAGCTTAGGGGAGGGAAAGGAGACCCAGTACTTC. Encoded protein: CASSLGEGKETQYF.

This clonotype came up many times. The chain has TRBV27 and TRBJ1-1; 8 bases line up with TRBD1. CDR3 length equals 17 residues. The germline V gene encodes CDR1 MNHEY and CDR2 SMNVEV (reference sequence). V shed 2 bases and J 4 bases; nucleotides not matched to a gene: 12. The CDR3 here is CASSLEGRTGRSTEAFF. CDR3 bases: TGTGCCAGCAGTTTAGAGGGCCGGACAGGGAGGAGCACTGAAGCTTTCTTT.

In its sample, this clonotype was seen many times. The chain employs TRBV7-2 and TRBJ2-3, with TRBD2 identical over 13 bases. Germline values: CDR1 SGHTA, CDR2 FQGNSA. CDR3 length: 16 amino acids. Losses at the gene ends were 5 bases for V and 2 bases for J; bases not matched to a gene: 4. CDR3 sequence reads: CASSIGLAGVTDTQYF. DNA for the CDR3: TGTGCCAGCAGCATCGGACTAGCGGGAGTCACAGATACGCAGTATTTT.

This clonotype was found a few times. The rearrangement uses TRBV10-1 and TRBJ2-1, with TRBD2 as a possible D gene (5 bases). The CDR3 spans 15 residues. Germline lookup yields CDR1 WNHNN and CDR2 SYGVQD (reference sequence). Trimming shortened V by 3 bases and J by 6 bases, and 15 bases separated the two germline ends. In nucleotides, the CDR3 is TGCGCCAGCAGTGAACCCGGACTGGATACCAATGAGCAGTTCTTC. The encoded protein is CASSEPGLDTNEQFF.

In this sample, this clonotype turned up many times. The V gene is TRBV20-1, the J gene TRBJ2-7; D may match TRBD1 or TRBD2 (6 bases each). Trimming pared 3 bases from V and 3 bases from J, leaving 18 bases between. This CDR3 is built from 15 residues. The germline V gene has CDR1 DFQATT and CDR2 SNEGSKA (reference sequence). The chain's CDR3 is CSARGGTGPLYEQYF. The CDR3 nucleotides are TGCAGTGCTAGGGGGGGAACAGGGCCCCTCTACGAGCAGTACTTC.

The CDR3 nucleotides read TGTGCCAGTAGTGCTCCCGGGACTAGCTACGCTAATGAGCAGTTCTTC. Protein product: CASSAPGTSYANEQFF. The V gene is TRBV19, the J gene TRBJ2-1; TRBD2 agrees at 9 bases. CDR3 length: 16 residues. Germline CDR1 reads LNHDA; CDR2 reads SQIVND (reference sequence). Trimming removed 5 bases from V and 7 bases from J; junction bases left unmatched: 12. Full variable domain (outside the CDR3, taken from reference TRBV19 and TRBJ2-1): DGGITQSPKYLFRKEGQNVTLSCEQNLNHDAMYWYRQDPGQGLRLIYYSQIVNDFQKGDIAEGYSVSREKKESFPLTVTSAQKNPTAFYLCASSAPGTSYANEQFFGPGTRLTVL.

The V call is TRBV15, the J call TRBJ2-7; D possibly matches TRBD1 or TRBD2 (5 bases each). V dropped 1 base and J dropped 6 bases, with 13 bases sitting between them. Per germline, CDR1 LNHNV and CDR2 YYDKDF (reference sequence). This CDR3 is built from 14 residues. In DNA, the CDR3 is TGTGCCACCAGCAGAGCGACTACCGGGGCCGAGCAGTACTTC. Translated: CATSRATTGAEQYF.